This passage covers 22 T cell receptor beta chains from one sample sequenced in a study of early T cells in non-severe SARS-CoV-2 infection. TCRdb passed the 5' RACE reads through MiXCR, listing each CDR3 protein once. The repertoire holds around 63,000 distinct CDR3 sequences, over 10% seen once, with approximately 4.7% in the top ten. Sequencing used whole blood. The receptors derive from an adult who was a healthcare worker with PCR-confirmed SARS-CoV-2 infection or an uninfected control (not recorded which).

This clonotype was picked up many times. The CDR3 sequence is CASSPGSDQPQHF. The CDR3 region has the DNA TGTGCCAGCTCACCAGGCAGTGATCAGCCCCAGCATTTT. The chain uses TRBV18 and TRBJ1-5; no reliable D call. V was clipped by 2 bases and J by 5 bases, with 7 bases between them. Germline V gene lookup returns CDR1 KGHSH and CDR2 LQKENI. There are 13 residues in the CDR3.

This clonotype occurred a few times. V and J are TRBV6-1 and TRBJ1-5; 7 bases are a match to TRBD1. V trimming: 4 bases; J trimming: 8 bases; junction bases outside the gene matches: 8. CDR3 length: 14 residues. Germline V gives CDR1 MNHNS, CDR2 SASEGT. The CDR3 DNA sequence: TGTGCCAGCAGTGTAGCCAGGGGGGAGAAGCCCCAGCATTTT. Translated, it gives CASSVARGEKPQHF.

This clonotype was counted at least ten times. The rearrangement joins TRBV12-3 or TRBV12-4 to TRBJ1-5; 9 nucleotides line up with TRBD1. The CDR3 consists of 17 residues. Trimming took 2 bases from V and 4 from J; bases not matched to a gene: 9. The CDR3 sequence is CASSLKILGQGNQPQHF. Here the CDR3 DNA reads TGTGCCAGCAGTTTAAAAATTTTGGGACAGGGAAATCAGCCCCAGCATTTT.

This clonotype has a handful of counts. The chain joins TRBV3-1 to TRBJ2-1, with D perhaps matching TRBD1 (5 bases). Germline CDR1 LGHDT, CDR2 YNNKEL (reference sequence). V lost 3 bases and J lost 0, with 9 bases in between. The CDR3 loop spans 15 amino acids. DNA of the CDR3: TGTGCCAGCAGCCACGACAGTAACTCCTACAATGAGCAGTTCTTC. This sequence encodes CASSHDSNSYNEQFF.

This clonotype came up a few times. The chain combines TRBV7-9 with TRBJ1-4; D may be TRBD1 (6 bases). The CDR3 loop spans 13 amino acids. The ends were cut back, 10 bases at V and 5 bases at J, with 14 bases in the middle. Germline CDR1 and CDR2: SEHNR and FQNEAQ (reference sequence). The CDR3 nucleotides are TGTGCCACCACAGACAGGTCGAATGAAAAACTGTTTTTT. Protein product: CATTDRSNEKLFF.

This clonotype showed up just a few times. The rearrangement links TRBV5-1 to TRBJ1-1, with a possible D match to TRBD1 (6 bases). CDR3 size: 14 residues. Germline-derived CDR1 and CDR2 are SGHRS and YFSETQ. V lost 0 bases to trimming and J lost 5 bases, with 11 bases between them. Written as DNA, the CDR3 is TGCGCCAGCAGCTTGGTCGGGAGGGGGACTGAAGCTTTCTTT. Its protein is CASSLVGRGTEAFF.

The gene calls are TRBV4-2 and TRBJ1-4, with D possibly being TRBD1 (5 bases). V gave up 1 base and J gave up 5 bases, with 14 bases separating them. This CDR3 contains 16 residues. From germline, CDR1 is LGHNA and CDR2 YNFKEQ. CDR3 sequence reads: CASSQGMGTVNEKLFF. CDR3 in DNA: TGTGCCAGCAGCCAAGGAATGGGGACCGTGAATGAAAAACTGTTTTTT.

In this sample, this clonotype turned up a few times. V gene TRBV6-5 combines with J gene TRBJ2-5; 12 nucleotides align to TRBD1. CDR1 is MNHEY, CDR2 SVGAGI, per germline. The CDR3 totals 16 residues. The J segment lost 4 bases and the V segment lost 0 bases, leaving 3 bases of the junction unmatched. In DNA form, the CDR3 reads TGTGCCAGCAGTTACTCGAGGGGACAGGGGGCAGAGACCCAGTACTTC. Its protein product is CASSYSRGQGAETQYF.

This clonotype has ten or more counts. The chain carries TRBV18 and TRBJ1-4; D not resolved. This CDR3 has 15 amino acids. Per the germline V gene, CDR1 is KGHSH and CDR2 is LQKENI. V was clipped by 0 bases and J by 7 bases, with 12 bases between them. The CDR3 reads CASSPPSGVGEKLFF. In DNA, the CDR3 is TGTGCCAGCTCACCACCGTCTGGGGTGGGTGAAAAACTGTTTTTT.

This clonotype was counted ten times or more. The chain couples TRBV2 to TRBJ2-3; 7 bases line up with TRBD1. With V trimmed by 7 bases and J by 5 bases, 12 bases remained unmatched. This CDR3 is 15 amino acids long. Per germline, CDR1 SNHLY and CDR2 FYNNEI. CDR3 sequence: CASTPGTAFVDTQYF. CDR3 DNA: TGTGCCAGCACCCCCGGGACAGCCTTTGTAGATACGCAGTATTTT.

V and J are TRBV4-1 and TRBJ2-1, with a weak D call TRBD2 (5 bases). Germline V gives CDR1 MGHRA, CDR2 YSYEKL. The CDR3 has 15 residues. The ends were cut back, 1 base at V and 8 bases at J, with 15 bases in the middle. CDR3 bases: TGCGCCAGCAGCCAAGTGGGGAGCCGTGGGGATGAGCAGTTCTTC. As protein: CASSQVGSRGDEQFF.

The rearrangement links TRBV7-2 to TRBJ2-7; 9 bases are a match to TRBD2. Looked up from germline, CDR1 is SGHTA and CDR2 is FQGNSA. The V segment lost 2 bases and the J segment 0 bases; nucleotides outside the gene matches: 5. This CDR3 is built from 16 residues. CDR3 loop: CASSLLSGGPSYEQYF. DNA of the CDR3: TGTGCCAGCAGCTTACTTAGCGGGGGACCCTCCTACGAGCAGTACTTC. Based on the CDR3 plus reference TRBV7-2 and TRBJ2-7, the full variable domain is GAGVSQSPSNKVTEKGKDVELRCDPISGHTALYWYRQSLGQGLEFLIYFQGNSAPDKSGLPSDRFSAERTGGSVSTLTIQRTQQEDSAVYLCASSLLSGGPSYEQYFGPGTRLTVT.

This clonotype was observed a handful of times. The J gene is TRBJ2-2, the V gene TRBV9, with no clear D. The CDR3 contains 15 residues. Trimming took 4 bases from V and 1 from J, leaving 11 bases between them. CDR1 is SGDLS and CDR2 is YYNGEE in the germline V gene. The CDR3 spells CASSPSPVNTGELFF. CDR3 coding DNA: TGTGCCAGCAGCCCCTCCCCTGTGAACACCGGGGAGCTGTTTTTT. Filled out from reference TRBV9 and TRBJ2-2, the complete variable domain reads DSGVTQTPKHLITATGQRVTLRCSPRSGDLSVYWYQQSLDQGLQFLIQYYNGEERAKGNILERFSAQQFPDLHSELNLSSLELGDSALYFCASSPSPVNTGELFFGEGSRLTVL.

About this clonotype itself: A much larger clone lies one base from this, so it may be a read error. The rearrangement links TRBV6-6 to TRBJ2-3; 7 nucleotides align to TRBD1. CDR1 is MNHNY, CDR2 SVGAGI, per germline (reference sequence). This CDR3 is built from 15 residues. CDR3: CASSYQETGIDTQFF. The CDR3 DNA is TGTGCCAGCAGTTACCAAGAGACAGGGATAGATACGCAGTTTTTT.

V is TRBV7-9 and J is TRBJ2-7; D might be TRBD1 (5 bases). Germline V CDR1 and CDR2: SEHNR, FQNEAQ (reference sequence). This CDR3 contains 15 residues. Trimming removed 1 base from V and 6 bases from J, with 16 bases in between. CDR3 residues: CASSLVSGLPGEQYF. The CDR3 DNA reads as TGTGCCAGCAGCTTAGTATCAGGGCTGCCGGGCGAGCAGTACTTC.

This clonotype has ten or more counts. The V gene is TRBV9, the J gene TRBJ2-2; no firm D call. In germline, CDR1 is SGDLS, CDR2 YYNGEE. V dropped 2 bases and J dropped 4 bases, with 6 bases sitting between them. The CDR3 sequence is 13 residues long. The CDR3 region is CASSVGLTGELFF. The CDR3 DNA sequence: TGTGCCAGCAGCGTCGGCCTCACCGGGGAGCTGTTTTTT.

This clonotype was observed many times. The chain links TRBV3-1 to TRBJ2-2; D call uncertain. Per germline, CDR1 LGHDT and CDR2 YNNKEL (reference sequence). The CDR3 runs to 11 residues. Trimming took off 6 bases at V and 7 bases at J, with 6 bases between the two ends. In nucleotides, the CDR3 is TGTGCCAGCAGTCCCGGCGGGGAGCTGTTTTTT. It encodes CASSPGGELFF.

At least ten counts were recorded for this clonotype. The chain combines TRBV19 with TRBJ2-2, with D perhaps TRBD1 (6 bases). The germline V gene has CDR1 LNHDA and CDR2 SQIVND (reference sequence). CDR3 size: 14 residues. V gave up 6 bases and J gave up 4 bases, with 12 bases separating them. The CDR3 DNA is TGTGCCAGTAGAACTTACAGGGTCACCGGGGAGCTGTTTTTT. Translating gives CASRTYRVTGELFF.

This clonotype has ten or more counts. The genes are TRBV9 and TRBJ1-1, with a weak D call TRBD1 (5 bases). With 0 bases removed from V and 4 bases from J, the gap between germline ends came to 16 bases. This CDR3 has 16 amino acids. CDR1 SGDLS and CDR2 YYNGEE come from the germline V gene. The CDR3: CASSVGGGTLGTEAFF. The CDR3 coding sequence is TGTGCCAGCAGCGTAGGAGGAGGGACCCTGGGCACTGAAGCTTTCTTT.

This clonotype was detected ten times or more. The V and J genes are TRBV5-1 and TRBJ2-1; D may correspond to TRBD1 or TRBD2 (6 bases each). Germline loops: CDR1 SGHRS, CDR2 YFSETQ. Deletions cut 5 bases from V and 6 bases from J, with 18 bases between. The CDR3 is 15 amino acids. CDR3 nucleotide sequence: TGCGCCAGCAGTTCGTCCATTGGAGGGGGCAATGAGCAGTTCTTC. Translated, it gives CASSSSIGGGNEQFF.

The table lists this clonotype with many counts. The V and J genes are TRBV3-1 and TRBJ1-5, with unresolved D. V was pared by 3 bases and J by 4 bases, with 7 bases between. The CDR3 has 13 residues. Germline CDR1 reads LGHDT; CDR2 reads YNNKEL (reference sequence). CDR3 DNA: TGTGCCAGCAGCCACCGAAGAAATCAGCCCCAGCATTTT. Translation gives CASSHRRNQPQHF.

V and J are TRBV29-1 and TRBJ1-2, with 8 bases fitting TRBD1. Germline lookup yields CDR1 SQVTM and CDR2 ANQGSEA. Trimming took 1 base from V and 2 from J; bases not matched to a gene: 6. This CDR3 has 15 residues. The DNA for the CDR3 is TGCAGCGTTGAAGTGACAGGGGTCGGGAACTATGGCTACACCTTC. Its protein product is CSVEVTGVGNYGYTF.